This TCR beta chain was retrieved from a study of cytomegalovirus exposure and HLA in healthy donors. Sequenced by immunoSEQ multiplex PCR; TCRdb stores in-frame clones only, minus some. This repertoire shows some 150,000 clones, around 90% found once; its top ten account for 7.5% to 10%. CDR3 size: 15 residues. The germline gives CDR1 LNHDA, CDR2 SQIVND (reference sequence). V was shortened by 3 bases and J by 1 base, with 9 bases between the two germline ends. This sequence was found in a woman aged 18 to 35 in good health and CMV-seropositive. This rearrangement joins TRBV19 to TRBJ2-2; D is possibly TRBD2 (6 bases). The sample was PBMCs. CDR3 loop: CASSIAGKNTGELFF. The CDR3, as DNA: TGTGCCAGTAGTATCGCGGGAAAGAACACCGGGGAGCTGTTTTTT.